The 2 T cell receptor beta chains given below trace back to one sample, sequenced in a study of cytomegalovirus exposure and HLA in healthy donors. The PCR was carried out with 60 Vbeta primers and 13 Jbeta primers. Produced via immunoSEQ multiplex PCR; TCRdb's table is partial and in-frame only. The sample lists 180,000 or so clones; 75% to 80% were seen once. Sequenced: PBMCs. These receptor sequences come from a man aged 35 to 55 in good health and CMV-seropositive.

There are a few counts of this clone. V gene TRBV28 combines with J gene TRBJ2-1, with 9 bases lining up with TRBD2. Trimming removed 5 bases from V and 1 base from J; junction bases left unmatched: 6. This CDR3 has 16 amino acids. Germline lookup yields CDR1 MDHEN and CDR2 SYDVKM. The CDR3 DNA reads TGTGCCAGCAGTGCCTTAGCGGGAGCATCCTACAATGAGCAGTTCTTC. Amino acid sequence: CASSALAGASYNEQFF.

Written as DNA, the CDR3 is TGTGCCATCAGTGTATCGGGAGCCCAAGAGACCCAGTACTTC. The encoded protein is CAISVSGAQETQYF. The gene calls are TRBV10-3 and TRBJ2-5, with D possibly matching TRBD2 (6 bases). The CDR3 extends over 14 amino acids. The germline gives CDR1 ENHRY, CDR2 SYGVKD. V was cut by 4 bases and J by 1 base, with 10 bases left in between.